The present T cell receptor (beta chain) was sequenced within a study of shared clonotypes between healthy human individuals. Findings of the study overall: Only blood was sampled, and tissue TCR repertoires likely differ from blood ones.

This clone was counted once. Its antigen is as yet unknown. The method was immunoSEQ multiplex PCR; TCRdb's version includes in-frame clones alone and lacks a portion of them. Of some 500,000 clones listed, 60% to 80% are singletons. The study drew its donors from healthy HIV-negative adults without recent acute infections or vaccinations. Unsorted material relied on about 90 million PBMCs as the source of genomic DNA. The V segment lost 4 bases and the J segment 2 bases; nucleotides outside the gene matches: 5. This CDR3 has 15 residues. The germline CDR1 and CDR2 sequences are SNHLY and FYNNEI. The rearrangement uses TRBV2 and TRBJ1-5, with 7 bases lining up with TRBD1. The source is a woman aged 40 to 49 in good health. Some clones in this sample may be carry-over from other donors' samples. Input material: PBMCs. CDR3 bases: TGTGCCAGCAGTGGACAGGGCCGTGGCAATCAGCCCCAGCATTTT. Translated, it gives CASSGQGRGNQPQHF.